The entry below gives a single T cell receptor (beta chain) sequence along with its context. The record originates from a study of shared clonotypes between healthy human individuals. Per germline, CDR1 MGHDK and CDR2 SYGVNS. The CDR3 loop spans 16 amino acids. V was cut by 6 bases and J by 0 bases, with 16 bases left in between. Original handling: Junction-only immunoSEQ data arrived without quality scores, meaning filtering differed. The assay was immunoSEQ multiplex PCR, and TCRdb's table has in-frame clones only and misses some. V, J and clone size are taken as reported in that table, and D and trimming were inferred from the DNA itself. The top ten hold approximately 0.4% of the sample, which has approximately 1.5 million clones, less than 99% seen once.

The sequence derives from a man aged 25 to 40 in good health. This chain links TRBV25-1 with TRBJ2-3, with D hard to call. The sample taken for sequencing was naive CD4+ T cells sorted from blood. Subset given: CD45RA+ positively selected. For the CDR3, the DNA is TGTGCCAGCAGAAAAAACTCAGGCCGGAGCACAGATACGCAGTATTTT. Amino acid sequence: CASRKNSGRSTDTQYF.